This T cell receptor beta chain was retrieved from a study of OX40 agonist ivuxolimab in advanced cancers. Study-wide context: Partial responses were achieved by three patients: one hepatocellular carcinoma, two cutaneous melanoma. Study results and limitations: Partial responders dosed at 0.1-3.0 mg/kg displayed clonal expansion ranking among the lowest. Among some nonresponders, normalized T-cell clonal expansion was also low. Dose levels from 0.1 to 3.0 mg/kg saw CD4+ and CD8+ blood T cells expand clonally by week 6.

With regard to this clone: Its antigen is not known.

Assay used: immunoSEQ multiplex PCR; TCRdb lists only in-frame clones, some missing. Counted here are tens of thousands of clones, approximately 86% occurring once; the ten biggest clones make up roughly 13%. This clonotype was sampled from an adult with an advanced solid tumor such as melanoma, head and neck, liver or kidney cancer. Sample: CD4+ or CD8+ T cells sorted from blood, taken in a trial of the OX40 agonist ivuxolimab.

CDR3 in DNA: TGTGCCAGCTCACAGGGCGTTGAGCAGTTCTTC. It codes for CASSQGVEQFF. The chain combines TRBV18 with TRBJ2-1; D is undetermined. CDR1 is KGHSH, CDR2 LQKENI, per germline. The V end was cut by 4 bases, the J end by 9 bases, with 7 bases between. The CDR3 is 11 residues long.